The 14 T cell receptor beta chains in this list originate from one sample, sequenced in a study of metastatic and nonmetastatic thyroid tumors. TCRdb re-processed the PCR reads through MiXCR. The sample records 53,000 or so clones, 20% to 25% being singletons. Thyroid surgery had not been preceded by any treatment in any patient. The sequencing input was blood. All receptors come from a female donor with papillary thyroid cancer or a benign thyroid nodule (not recorded which). Some clones in this sample may be carry-over from other donors' samples.

V is TRBV20-1 and J is TRBJ2-1; D uncertain. The CDR3 is made up of 13 amino acids. Germline V gene data show CDR1 as DFQATT and CDR2 as SNEGSKA (reference sequence). Trimming stripped 8 bases from V and 10 bases from J, with 21 bases between. DNA for the CDR3: TGCAGTCCAGACGTCGCCGCCGGTGACGAGCAGTTCTTC. Protein sequence: CSPDVAAGDEQFF.

This clone occurred many times. V usage is TRBV27 and J usage is TRBJ2-1, with D perhaps assigned TRBD1 or TRBD2 (5 bases each). Germline values: CDR1 MNHEY, CDR2 SMNVEV (reference sequence). The V end was cut by 1 base, the J end by 7 bases, with 11 bases between. This CDR3 has 14 amino acids. The CDR3, as DNA: TGTGCCAGCAGTTTATATCCATGGGGGAATGAGCAGTTCTTC. Amino acid sequence: CASSLYPWGNEQFF.

This clone has ten or more counts. V usage is TRBV4-1 and J usage is TRBJ1-1; possible D gene TRBD1, 6 bases. The V gene lost 4 bases and the J gene lost 5 bases, with 14 bases spanning the gap. Germline assignment: CDR1 MGHRA and CDR2 YSYEKL. CDR3 size: 14 residues. CDR3 DNA sequence: TGCGCCAGCAGCCGTCAGGGAAGGGGGACTGAAGCTTTCTTT. It translates to CASSRQGRGTEAFF.

This clone was counted ten times or more. This rearrangement joins TRBV6-1 to TRBJ2-7; D gene ambiguous. Trimming took 5 bases from V and 3 from J, leaving 20 bases between them. The germline V gene encodes CDR1 MNHNS and CDR2 SASEGT. The CDR3 length is 16 residues. CDR3 DNA sequence: TGTGCCAGCAGTCCCCACACCATTCTAACCGACTACGAGCAGTACTTC. This gives the protein CASSPHTILTDYEQYF.

A word on this clone: A junction end diverges from the germline sequence, so it may reflect a read error. The same CDR3 also results from other DNA sequences found in this sample. This sequence joins TRBV7-6 and TRBJ2-2; TRBD2 is a possible D gene (5 bases). The germline V gene has CDR1 SGHVS and CDR2 FNYEAQ. The CDR3 totals 14 residues. This chain's CDR3 is CASTVGANTGELFF. For the CDR3, the DNA is TGTGCCAGCACGGTGGGAGCTAACACCGGTGAGCTGTTTTTT.

The chain has TRBV10-3 and TRBJ2-2, with 10 bases that match TRBD1. With 8 bases clipped from V and 6 bases from J, the junction kept 18 bases outside the gene matches. The CDR3 totals 18 residues. Per the germline V gene, CDR1 is ENHRY and CDR2 is SYGVKD. The CDR3 region is CAIARLTGRDRGAGELFF. The DNA of the CDR3 is TGTGCCATCGCTAGGCTAACCGGCCGGGACAGGGGAGCCGGGGAGCTGTTTTTT.

This clone appeared many times. One base away lies a much larger clone, so this may be a sequencing read error. This rearrangement joins TRBV4-2 to TRBJ2-4; D unclear. Germline CDR1 is LGHNA and CDR2 is YNFKEQ. The CDR3 runs to 15 residues. V was shortened by 11 bases and J by 1 base, with 18 bases between the two germline ends. In DNA, the CDR3 is TGTGCCGGCACCACCCGTAGTAGCGCCAAAAACATTCAGTACTTC. Translation gives CAGTTRSSAKNIQYF.

This clone showed up many times. V usage is TRBV3-2 and J usage is TRBJ2-1; the table's D call of TRBD2 was not tested on the DNA. TRBV3-2 is marked as a pseudogene. The CDR3 has 18 residues. The CDR3 protein is CASAGGASGWSSYNEQFF. The DNA for the CDR3 is TGTGCCAGCGCGGGAGGGGCTAGCGGTTGGAGCTCCTACAATGAGCAGTTCTTC.

This clone was recorded at least ten times. CDR3 region: CASSATLGGGNTIYF. In DNA form, the CDR3 reads TGTGCCAGCAGCGCTACCCTGGGGGGGGGAAACACCATATATTTT. This chain uses TRBV7-2 with TRBJ1-3; tentatively, D is TRBD1 (5 bases). The V gene's germline CDR1 is SGHTA and CDR2 FQGNSA. V was trimmed by 5 bases and J by 4 bases, leaving 15 bases between them. The CDR3 runs 15 residues.

This clone appeared many times. The chain is built from TRBV6-6 and TRBJ2-5, with D maybe TRBD1 (6 bases). The CDR3 loop spans 16 amino acids. Per germline, CDR1 MNHNY and CDR2 SVGAGI (reference sequence). The V and J ends lost 0 bases and 4 bases respectively, with 15 bases between them. In DNA, the CDR3 is TGTGCCAGCAGTTACTCCTTCGGGCCCAGGGGAGAGACCCAGTACTTC. Residues: CASSYSFGPRGETQYF.

This clone was seen many times. The chain uses TRBV6-1 and TRBJ1-1; D not resolved. CDR1 MNHNS and CDR2 SASEGT come from the germline V gene. V lost 3 bases and J lost 11, with 25 bases in between. The length of the CDR3 is 16 residues. This CDR3 is CASSDLIFSGGVMAFF. CDR3 in DNA: TGTGCCAGCAGTGACCTAATCTTTTCGGGTGGAGTAATGGCTTTCTTT.

In this sample, this clone turned up many times. Just one base apart from a much larger clone, this may be a read error. Different DNA sequences within this sample yield the same CDR3. V and J are TRBV20-1 and TRBJ1-1; unclear D gene. CDR1 is DFQATT and CDR2 is SNEGSKA in the germline V gene (reference sequence). This CDR3 is built from 13 residues. The CDR3 DNA is TGCAGTACTAGTTCGCAGGTGAACACTGAAGCTTTCTTT. This codes for CSTSSQVNTEAFF.

This clone was counted many times. This rearrangement joins TRBV9 to TRBJ2-3; 10 nucleotides agree with TRBD2. The germline gives CDR1 SGDLS, CDR2 YYNGEE. The CDR3 consists of 16 residues. With 0 bases clipped from V and 6 bases from J, the junction kept 7 bases outside the gene matches. The CDR3 protein is CASSVDGLAGVDTQYF. The DNA of the CDR3 is TGTGCCAGCAGCGTAGATGGGCTAGCGGGAGTTGATACGCAGTATTTT.

This clone was recorded many times. The chain recombines TRBV18 with TRBJ2-1; TRBD2 agrees at 9 bases. The ends lost 2 bases at V and 7 bases at J; junction bases unmatched: 6. This CDR3 region has 15 residues. Germline CDR1 reads KGHSH; CDR2 reads LQKENI. The CDR3 bases are TGTGCCAGCTCACCAAGGCTAGCGGGGTCTAATGAGCAGTTCTTC. Protein product: CASSPRLAGSNEQFF.